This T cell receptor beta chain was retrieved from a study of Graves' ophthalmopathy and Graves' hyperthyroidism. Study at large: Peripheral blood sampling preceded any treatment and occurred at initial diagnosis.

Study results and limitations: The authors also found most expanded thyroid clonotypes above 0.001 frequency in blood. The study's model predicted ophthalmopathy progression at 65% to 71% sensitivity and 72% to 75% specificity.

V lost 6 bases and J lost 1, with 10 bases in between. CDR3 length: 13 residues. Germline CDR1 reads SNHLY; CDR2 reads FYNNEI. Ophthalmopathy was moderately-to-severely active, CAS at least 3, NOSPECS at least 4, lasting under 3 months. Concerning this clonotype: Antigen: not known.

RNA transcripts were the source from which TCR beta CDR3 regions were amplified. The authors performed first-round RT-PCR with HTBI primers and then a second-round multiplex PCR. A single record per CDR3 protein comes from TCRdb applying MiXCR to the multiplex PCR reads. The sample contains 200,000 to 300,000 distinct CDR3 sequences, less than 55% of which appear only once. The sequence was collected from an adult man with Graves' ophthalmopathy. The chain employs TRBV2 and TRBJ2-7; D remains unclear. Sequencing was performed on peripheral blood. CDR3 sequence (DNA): TGTGCCAGCAGAAAAGGCTGGTCCTACGAGCAGTACTTC. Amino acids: CASRKGWSYEQYF.